This entry features one T cell receptor beta chain sequence. The protocol was immunoSEQ multiplex PCR, while the TCRdb copy is restricted to in-frame clones and leaves out a portion. Of some 240,000 clones listed, 90% to 95% are singletons. The data were obtained in a study of blood T cell repertoires in COVID-19. Across the whole study: Researchers got acute and convalescent COVID-19 samples from the United States, Italy and Spain.

CDR1 and CDR2 from the germline V gene are MNHEY and SMNVEV (reference sequence). The CDR3 runs 12 residues. The junction had 3 bases not matched to a gene; V was cut back by 4 bases and J by 8 bases. The chain is built from TRBV27 and TRBJ1-2; 8 bases agree with TRBD1. The receptor comes from a man in his sixties with COVID-19, enrolled during active disease. The sample taken for sequencing was peripheral blood. CDR3 protein: CASSSRDRGYTF. The DNA of the CDR3 is TGTGCCAGCAGTTCCAGGGACAGGGGCTACACCTTC.